Listed below are T cell receptor beta chains from one sample, sequenced in a study of OX40 agonist ivuxolimab in advanced cancers. Sequencing used immunoSEQ multiplex PCR; TCRdb keeps in-frame clones, though not all of them. Of around 82,000 clones in the sample, 88% are singletons; the top ten hold approximately 0.8%. This material consisted of CD4+ or CD8+ T cells sorted from blood, taken in a trial of the OX40 agonist ivuxolimab. These receptors were collected from an adult with an advanced solid tumor such as melanoma, head and neck, liver or kidney cancer. The CDR3 runs from the conserved cysteine through the conserved F or W. D genes are given only for firm matches. A row's size may be missing; if present it is once, few, many or a size class.

TRBJ2-7 | TRBD1 | TRBV6-5 | - | TGTGCCAGCAGTTACCCCCAGGGGGCTGGCGAGCAGTACTTC | CASSYPQGAGEQYF
TRBJ2-7 | - | TRBV5-1 | - | TGCGCCAGCAGCTCAGGGAGCGCTGGGAACGAGCAGTACTTC | CASSSGSAGNEQYF
TRBJ2-5 | TRBD2 | TRBV7-7 | - | TGTGCTAGCAGCTCGGGACTAGCGGGTCGGGGGGTCGGCGAGACCCAGTACTTC | CASSSGLAGRGVGETQYF
TRBJ1-2 | TRBD1 | TRBV6-5 | - | TGTGCCAGCACCCGACAGGGCCATGGCTACACCTTC | CASTRQGHGYTF
TRBJ2-2 | TRBD2 | TRBV28 | once | TGTGCCAGCAGTCCCCCGGGACTAGCGGCCGCCAGAGGGGAGCTGTTTTTT | CASSPPGLAAARGELFF
TRBJ1-2 | - | TRBV5-1 | - | TGCGCCAGCAGCTTGGGGACAGAGGGTGGCTACACCTTC | CASSLGTEGGYTF
TRBJ1-3 | - | TRBV7-9 | - | TGTGCCAGCAGCTTAGTAGGAAGTAGAACAGGGAGTACGGGAAACACCATATATTTT | CASSLVGSRTGSTGNTIYF
TRBJ1-1 | TRBD1 | TRBV18 | - | TGTGCCAGCTCAGACAGGGGGACGTACACTGAAGCTTTCTTT | CASSDRGTYTEAFF
TRBJ2-3 | TRBD2 | TRBV28 | - | TGTGCCAGCAACCCCACTAGCGGGAGCACAGATACGCAGTATTTT | CASNPTSGSTDTQYF
TRBJ2-1 | TRBD1 | TRBV7-8 | - | TGTGCCAGCAGCTTGGGACAGGGGTCATTCGGCTCCTACAATGAGCAGTTCTTC | CASSLGQGSFGSYNEQFF
TRBJ1-1 | TRBD1 | TRBV14 | few | TGTGCCAGCAGCTGGGGACAGGGGTACACTGAAGCTTTCTTT | CASSWGQGYTEAFF
TRBJ1-2 | TRBD1 | TRBV27 | - | TGTGCCAGCAGTCGCAGACAGGGGGCAGGAGGCTACACCTTC | CASSRRQGAGGYTF
TRBJ2-5 | - | TRBV21-1 | - | TGTGCCAGCAGCCCTTTGAGCGGGAATCGACAAGAGACCCAGTACTTC | CASSPLSGNRQETQYF
TRBJ1-2 | - | TRBV18 | - | TGTGCCAGCTCACCATGGGAGGGGAACTTTAACTATGGCTACACCTTC | CASSPWEGNFNYGYTF
TRBJ2-2 | - | TRBV7-9 | - | TGTGCCAGCAGCTTAGACCCAAACACCGGGGAGCTGTTTTTT | CASSLDPNTGELFF
TRBJ2-5 | - | TRBV6-4 | - | TGTGCCAGCAGTGACGTTCGGGTGGAGACCCAGTACTTC | CASSDVRVETQYF